These 23 T cell receptor beta chains were sequenced from one sample in a study of T cells in Graves' hyperthyroidism and ophthalmopathy. What was amplified from RNA transcripts were TCR beta CDR3 regions. RT-PCR in the first round (using the HTBI primer set) targeted the TCR CDR3. TCRdb re-called the multiplex PCR reads with MiXCR, one entry per CDR3 protein. Of approximately 600,000 distinct CDR3 sequences listed, around 15% are singletons. The sequencing input was blood. The receptors here all came from a woman aged 25 to 39 with Graves' hyperthyroidism.

This rearrangement joins TRBV12-5 to TRBJ1-1, with D hard to call. Germline V gene sequence: CDR1 LGHNT, CDR2 FRNRAP. The V and J ends lost 6 bases and 1 base respectively, with 6 bases between them. The CDR3 is 12 amino acids. For the CDR3, the DNA is TGTGCTAGTGGGCCCACGAACACTGAAGCTTTCTTT. It specifies CASGPTNTEAFF.

This clonotype was observed at least ten times. The V gene is TRBV7-8, the J gene TRBJ2-7; D is tentatively TRBD1 or TRBD2 (5 bases each). The germline CDR1 and CDR2 sequences are SGHVS and FQNEAQ. The CDR3 spans 12 residues. Deletions cut 8 bases from V and 4 bases from J, with 12 bases between. CDR3 amino acids: CASGDAFYEQYF. In nucleotides, the CDR3 is TGTGCCAGCGGGGACGCGTTTTACGAGCAGTACTTC.

This clonotype appeared many times. CDR3 amino acids: CAISKTGGRDTEAFF. DNA of the CDR3: TGTGCCATCAGTAAGACGGGGGGGAGGGACACTGAAGCTTTCTTT. V gene TRBV10-3 combines with J gene TRBJ1-1, with D perhaps matching TRBD1 (5 bases). The CDR3 sequence is 15 residues long. Looked up from germline, CDR1 is ENHRY and CDR2 is SYGVKD. V lost 5 bases and J 3 bases, leaving 16 bases between the germline ends.

The J gene is TRBJ1-1, the V gene TRBV3-1; 9 bases are shared with TRBD1. The germline V gene has CDR1 LGHDT and CDR2 YNNKEL (reference sequence). The V segment lost 1 base and the J segment 4 bases; nucleotides outside the gene matches: 1. CDR3 length equals 14 residues. CDR3 sequence: CASSQGTGVTEAFF. The CDR3 DNA reads as TGTGCCAGCAGCCAAGGGACAGGGGTCACTGAAGCTTTCTTT.

The J gene is TRBJ1-1, the V gene TRBV5-6, with D perhaps TRBD1 (6 bases). V lost 0 bases to trimming and J lost 3 bases, with 9 bases between them. This CDR3 is 14 amino acids long. Germline CDR1 is SGHDT and CDR2 is YYEEEE. CDR3 bases: TGTGCCAGCAGCTTGGTCGGGGGGCACACTGAAGCTTTCTTT. As protein: CASSLVGGHTEAFF.

J is TRBJ2-3 and V is TRBV20-1, with 8 bases identical to TRBD2. The germline V gene encodes CDR1 DFQATT and CDR2 SNEGSKA (reference sequence). CDR3 length: 18 residues. V lost 0 bases and J lost 1; bases outside the gene matches: 12. The CDR3 reads CSARDFTGGYRGTDTQYF. The CDR3 DNA follows: TGCAGTGCTAGAGATTTTACGGGAGGGTATAGAGGCACAGATACGCAGTATTTT.

This chain uses TRBV5-1 with TRBJ2-1, with 8 bases fitting TRBD1. The CDR3 is made up of 18 amino acids. Trimming took 4 bases from V and 4 from J; bases not matched to a gene: 16. Germline CDR1 reads SGHRS; CDR2 reads YFSETQ. The CDR3 loop reads CASSPRAGQGSSYNEQFF. As DNA, the CDR3 is TGCGCCAGCAGCCCAAGGGCAGGACAGGGTTCCTCTTACAATGAGCAGTTCTTC.

Remarks on this clonotype: A read error may explain this, as a much larger clone is one base away. V usage is TRBV12-3 or TRBV12-4 and J usage is TRBJ1-2, with D unresolved. The CDR3 runs to 15 residues. In DNA form, the CDR3 reads TGTGCCAGCAGTACACTGATGACGGCGATCTATAGCTACACCTTC. Encoded protein: CASSTLMTAIYSYTF.

This clonotype was seen a few times. The rearrangement links TRBV18 to TRBJ2-1; 9 bases fit TRBD2. The V and J ends lost 5 bases and 2 bases, in that order; junction bases with no gene match: 4. The CDR3 covers 15 residues. The germline V gene has CDR1 KGHSH and CDR2 LQKENI. The CDR3 region is CASSARGGAYNEQFF. CDR3 coding DNA: TGTGCCAGCTCAGCCCGCGGGGGGGCCTACAATGAGCAGTTCTTC.

This chain uses TRBV20-1 with TRBJ2-7; TRBD2 aligns across 10 bases. This CDR3 is 17 amino acids long. V lost 4 bases to trimming and J lost 0 bases; unmatched junction nucleotides: 12. The germline V gene has CDR1 DFQATT and CDR2 SNEGSKA (reference sequence). CDR3 bases: TGCAGTGCTACCTGGACTAGCGGAGACCTTAGCTCCTACGAGCAGTACTTC. As protein: CSATWTSGDLSSYEQYF.

The chain has TRBV6-2 or TRBV6-3 and TRBJ2-6; possibly TRBD1 for D (5 bases). V was pared by 8 bases and J by 0 bases, with 11 bases between. This CDR3 is 15 amino acids long. CDR1 MNHEY and CDR2 SVGEGT come from the germline V gene. DNA of the CDR3: TGTGCCAGCCATGGGGCCCACTCTGGGGCCAACGTCCTGACTTTC. Protein sequence: CASHGAHSGANVLTF.

The sample holds many counts of this clonotype. The gene calls are TRBV27 and TRBJ1-1; D not certain. V shed 6 bases and J shed 1 base, with 12 bases lying between them. There are 14 residues in the CDR3. Germline CDR1 is MNHEY and CDR2 is SMNVEV (reference sequence). The CDR3, as DNA: TGTGCCAGCAGATCGGACTATGGGAACACTGAAGCTTTCTTT. Translating it yields CASRSDYGNTEAFF.

This clonotype has more than one count but fewer than ten. The genes are TRBV13 and TRBJ2-1; possible D gene TRBD1, 5 bases. The V and J ends lost 4 bases and 3 bases respectively, with 13 bases between them. The CDR3 has 15 residues. Per germline, CDR1 PRHDT and CDR2 FYEKMQ (reference sequence). The chain's CDR3 is CASSSTDRGYNEQFF. DNA for the CDR3: TGTGCCAGCAGCTCGACAGATAGGGGCTACAATGAGCAGTTCTTC.

The table lists this clonotype with many counts. This chain links TRBV2 with TRBJ2-3, with D perhaps TRBD2 (5 bases). Germline CDR1 reads SNHLY; CDR2 reads FYNNEI. The CDR3 covers 13 residues. The V gene lost 8 bases and the J gene lost 2 bases, with 11 bases spanning the gap. The CDR3 DNA reads TGTGCCAGCTTAAGCGGATACACAGATACGCAGTATTTT. This translates into CASLSGYTDTQYF.

The rearrangement links TRBV4-1 to TRBJ2-7; 7 nucleotides agree with TRBD1. The germline V gene has CDR1 MGHRA and CDR2 YSYEKL. The CDR3 consists of 14 residues. V shed 2 bases and J 2 bases; nucleotides not matched to a gene: 3. As DNA, the CDR3 is TGCGCCAGCAGCCAAAACAGGGGAACCTACGAGCAGTACTTC. This encodes CASSQNRGTYEQYF.

This clonotype was recorded many times. The genes are TRBV10-3 and TRBJ2-3, with 10 bases aligning to TRBD2. CDR3 size: 15 residues. Trimming took 8 bases from V and 3 from J; bases not matched to a gene: 8. The germline V gene encodes CDR1 ENHRY and CDR2 SYGVKD. CDR3 nucleotides: TGTGCCATCGGAAGAGCGGGAGGGCCGACAGATACGCAGTATTTT. This gives the protein CAIGRAGGPTDTQYF.

This clonotype was seen only a few times. The chain combines TRBV13 with TRBJ2-7; tentatively, D is TRBD1 (5 bases). The V end lost 6 bases, the J end lost 0 bases, and 21 bases lay between the germline ends. Germline-derived CDR1 and CDR2 are PRHDT and FYEKMQ (reference sequence). This CDR3 spans 17 amino acids. CDR3 DNA sequence: TGTGCCAGCAGTCTCGGACAATACAGGTCGAGCTCCTACGAGCAGTACTTC. The encoded protein is CASSLGQYRSSSYEQYF. Looking up the rest from reference TRBV13 and TRBJ2-7 gives the full variable domain: AAGVIQSPRHLIKEKRETATLKCYPIPRHDTVYWYQQGPGQDPQFLISFYEKMQSDKGSIPDRFSAQQFSDYHSELNMSSLELGDSALYFCASSLGQYRSSSYEQYFGPGTRLTVT.

The chain carries TRBV4-2 and TRBJ2-3; a weak D match, TRBD2 (6 bases). The CDR3 extends over 16 amino acids. Germline V gene data show CDR1 as LGHNA and CDR2 as YNFKEQ. Trimming cost V 0 bases and J 1 base, with 11 bases left between them. CDR3 sequence reads: CASSQEGDSRTDTQYF. In DNA form, the CDR3 reads TGTGCCAGCAGCCAAGAAGGGGACTCCCGCACAGATACGCAGTATTTT.

On this clonotype itself: A much larger clone lies a single base off, so this may be a read error. The J gene is TRBJ1-1, the V gene TRBV11-2; 8 bases are a match to TRBD1. CDR1 is SGHAT, CDR2 FQNNGV, per germline. There are 14 residues in the CDR3. Trimming at V came to 2 bases and at J to 3 bases, leaving 2 bases not matched to a gene. The CDR3, as DNA: TGTGCCAGCAGCTTACAGGGGGCCGACACTGAAGCTTTCTTT. It encodes CASSLQGADTEAFF.

Concerning this clonotype itself: This may be a read error: a much more frequent sequence differs by one nucleotide. The genes are TRBV7-9 and TRBJ2-7; D gene unclear. The J call may be faulty, since TRBJ2-1 better matches the DNA end. From germline, CDR1 is SEHNR and CDR2 FQNEAQ (reference sequence). There are 14 residues in the CDR3. In DNA, the CDR3 is TGTGCCAGCAGCTTCCGGAACGGCCTCTACGAGCAGTTCTTC. Translating it yields CASSFRNGLYEQFF.

This clonotype occurred many times. The J gene is TRBJ1-5, the V gene TRBV27, with D tentatively TRBD1 (6 bases). The CDR3 is 14 amino acids. The germline V gene has CDR1 MNHEY and CDR2 SMNVEV (reference sequence). Trimming left V 5 bases short and J 3 bases short, with 11 bases between. CDR3 amino acids: CASSDGDNNQPQHF. CDR3 nucleotide sequence: TGTGCCAGCAGTGACGGGGACAACAATCAGCCCCAGCATTTT.

This clonotype was seen many times. The rearrangement uses TRBV7-8 and TRBJ2-1; 8 bases agree with TRBD2. The J segment lost 8 bases and the V segment lost 3 bases, leaving 6 bases of the junction unmatched. CDR3 length: 14 amino acids. Germline CDR1 is SGHVS and CDR2 is FQNEAQ. CDR3 DNA: TGTGCCAGCAGCTTTCGAATGACTAGCGATGAGCAGTTCTTC. Translation: CASSFRMTSDEQFF.

This clonotype was seen repeatedly, ten times or more. The chain couples TRBV20-1 to TRBJ2-7; perhaps TRBD1 as D (6 bases). The V gene's germline CDR1 is DFQATT and CDR2 SNEGSKA (reference sequence). The V end was cut by 6 bases, the J end by 1 base, with 22 bases between. CDR3 length: 16 residues. DNA of the CDR3: TGCAGTGCCTCGTGGACGAGGGGGAAAAATTCCTACGAGCAGTACTTC. This encodes CSASWTRGKNSYEQYF.